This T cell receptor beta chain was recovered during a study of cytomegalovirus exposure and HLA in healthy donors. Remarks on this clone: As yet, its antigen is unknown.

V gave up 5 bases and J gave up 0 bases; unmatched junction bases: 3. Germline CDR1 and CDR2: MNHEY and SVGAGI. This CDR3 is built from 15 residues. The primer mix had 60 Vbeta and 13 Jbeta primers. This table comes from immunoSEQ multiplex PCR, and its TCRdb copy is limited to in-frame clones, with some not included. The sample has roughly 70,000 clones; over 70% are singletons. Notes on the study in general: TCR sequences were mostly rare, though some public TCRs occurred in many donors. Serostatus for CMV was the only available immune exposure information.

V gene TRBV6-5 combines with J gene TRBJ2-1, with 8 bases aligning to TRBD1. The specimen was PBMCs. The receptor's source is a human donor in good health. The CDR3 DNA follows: TGTGCCAGCAGTATTACAGGGGGCTCCTACAATGAGCAGTTCTTC. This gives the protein CASSITGGSYNEQFF.